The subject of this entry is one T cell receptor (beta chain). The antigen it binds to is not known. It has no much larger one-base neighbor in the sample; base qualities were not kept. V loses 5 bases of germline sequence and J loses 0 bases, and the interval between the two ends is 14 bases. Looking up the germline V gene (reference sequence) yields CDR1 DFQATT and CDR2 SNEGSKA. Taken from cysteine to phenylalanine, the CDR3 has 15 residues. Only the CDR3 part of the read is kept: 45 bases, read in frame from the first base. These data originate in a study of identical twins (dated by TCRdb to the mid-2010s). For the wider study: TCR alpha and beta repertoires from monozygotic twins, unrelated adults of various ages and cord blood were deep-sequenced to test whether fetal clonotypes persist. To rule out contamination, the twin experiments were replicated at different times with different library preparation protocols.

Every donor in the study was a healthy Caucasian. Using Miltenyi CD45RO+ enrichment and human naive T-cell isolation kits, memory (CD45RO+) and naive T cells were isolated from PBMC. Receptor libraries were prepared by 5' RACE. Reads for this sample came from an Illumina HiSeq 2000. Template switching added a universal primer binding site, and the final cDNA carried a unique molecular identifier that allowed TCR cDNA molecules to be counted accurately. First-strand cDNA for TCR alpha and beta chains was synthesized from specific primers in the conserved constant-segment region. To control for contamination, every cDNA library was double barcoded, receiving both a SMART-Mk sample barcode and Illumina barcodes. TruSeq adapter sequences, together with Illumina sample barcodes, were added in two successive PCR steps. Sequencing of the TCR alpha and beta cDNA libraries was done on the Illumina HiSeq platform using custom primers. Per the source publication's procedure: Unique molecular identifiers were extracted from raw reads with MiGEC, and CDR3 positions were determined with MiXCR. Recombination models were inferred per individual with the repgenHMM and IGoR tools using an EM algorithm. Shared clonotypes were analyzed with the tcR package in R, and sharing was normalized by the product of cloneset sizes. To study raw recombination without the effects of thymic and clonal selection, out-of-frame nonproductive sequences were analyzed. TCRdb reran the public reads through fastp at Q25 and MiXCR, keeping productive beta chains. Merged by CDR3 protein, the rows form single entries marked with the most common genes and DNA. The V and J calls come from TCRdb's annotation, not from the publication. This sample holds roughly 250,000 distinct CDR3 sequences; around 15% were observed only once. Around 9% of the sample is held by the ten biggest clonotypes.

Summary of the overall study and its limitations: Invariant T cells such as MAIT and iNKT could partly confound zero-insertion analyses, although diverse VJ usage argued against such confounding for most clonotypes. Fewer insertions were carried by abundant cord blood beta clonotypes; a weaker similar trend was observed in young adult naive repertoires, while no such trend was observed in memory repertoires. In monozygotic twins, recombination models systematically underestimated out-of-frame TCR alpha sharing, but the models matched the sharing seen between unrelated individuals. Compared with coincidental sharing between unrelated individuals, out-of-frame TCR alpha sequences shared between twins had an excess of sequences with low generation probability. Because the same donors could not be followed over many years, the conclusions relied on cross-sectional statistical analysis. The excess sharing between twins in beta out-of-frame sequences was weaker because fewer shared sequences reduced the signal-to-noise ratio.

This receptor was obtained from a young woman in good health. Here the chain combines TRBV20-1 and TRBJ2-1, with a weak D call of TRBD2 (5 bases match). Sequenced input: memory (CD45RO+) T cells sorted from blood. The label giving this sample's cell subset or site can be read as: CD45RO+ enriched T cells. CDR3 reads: CSADLLEGSYNEQFF. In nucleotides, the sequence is TGCAGTGCTGACCTTCTTGAGGGCTCCTACAATGAGCAGTTCTTC.